These 28 T cell receptor beta chains were all obtained from the same sample, sequenced in a study of Ad26.COV2.S vaccination and SARS-CoV-2 variants. Sequencing was performed with immunoSEQ multiplex PCR; in TCRdb, only in-frame clones are kept and a portion is missing. The repertoire holds approximately 350,000 clones, with around 86% as singletons. Treatment meaning: around 19 received Ad26.COV2.S at low or high dose, single or two shots; several received placebo; per-sample allocation not given. Repertoires come from day 63 after the first vaccine or placebo injection. The material sequenced was peripheral blood, taken in a trial of Ad26.COV2.S vaccine versus placebo. Receptors were obtained from a person between 18 and 65 years old who received the Ad26.COV2.S COVID-19 vaccine or a placebo.

The genes are TRBV6-2 or TRBV6-3 and TRBJ2-1, with D perhaps TRBD2 (6 bases). The CDR3 sequence is 15 residues long. Trimming removed 1 base from V and 4 bases from J, with 11 bases in between. Per germline, CDR1 MNHEY and CDR2 SVGEGT. The CDR3 region is CASSYFDGRYNEQFF. The CDR3 DNA reads as TGTGCCAGCAGTTACTTTGACGGGAGATACAATGAGCAGTTCTTC.

The chain employs TRBV6-1 and TRBJ1-6; 12 bases map to TRBD1. The germline CDR1 and CDR2 sequences are MNHNS and SASEGT. The CDR3 length is 18 residues. The V and J ends lost 2 bases and 10 bases, in that order; junction bases with no gene match: 12. CDR3 amino acids: CASSESSTGTGGRSPLHF. The CDR3, as DNA: TGTGCCAGCAGTGAATCCAGCACCGGGACAGGGGGCCGGTCACCCCTCCACTTT.

The chain recombines TRBV7-2 with TRBJ1-1, with a weak D call TRBD1 (5 bases). The V end lost 1 base, the J end lost 5 bases, and 14 bases lay between the germline ends. The CDR3 runs 15 residues. Germline values: CDR1 SGHTA, CDR2 FQGNSA. CDR3 amino acids: CASSLVPGGGTEAFF. The CDR3 bases are TGTGCCAGCAGCTTAGTTCCGGGGGGAGGTACTGAAGCTTTCTTT.

This clone came up a few times. This sequence joins TRBV5-1 and TRBJ1-6; no clear D. The CDR3 is 16 amino acids. Germline V gene lookup returns CDR1 SGHRS and CDR2 YFSETQ. V gave up 0 bases and J gave up 7 bases, with 14 bases separating them. This CDR3 reads CASSLDAVNGNSPLHF. Written as DNA, the CDR3 is TGCGCCAGCAGCTTGGACGCAGTCAATGGGAATTCACCCCTCCACTTT.

For the CDR3, the DNA is TGTGCCAGCAGTTATCAAAGACAGATGAACACTGAAGCTTTCTTT. Protein: CASSYQRQMNTEAFF. The chain carries TRBV6-5 and TRBJ1-1; possible D gene TRBD1, 5 bases. The CDR3 has 15 residues. CDR1 is MNHEY and CDR2 is SVGAGI in the germline V gene. V was pared by 3 bases and J by 0 bases, with 11 bases between.

The chain recombines TRBV7-3 with TRBJ2-3; 12 bases are shared with TRBD2. The CDR3 contains 15 residues. Germline V gives CDR1 SGHTA, CDR2 FQGTGA. With V trimmed by 2 bases and J by 6 bases, 3 bases remained unmatched. CDR3 DNA: TGTGCCAGCAGCTTAGGACTAGCGGGGAGTGATACGCAGTATTTT. It yields the protein CASSLGLAGSDTQYF.

V is TRBV27 and J is TRBJ1-1; D not resolved. Germline CDR1 and CDR2: MNHEY and SMNVEV (reference sequence). V lost 6 bases to trimming and J lost 1 base, with 9 bases between them. The CDR3 runs 13 residues. The CDR3 nucleotides are TGTGCCAGCAGCCCAGGATGGAACACTGAAGCTTTCTTT. Its translation: CASSPGWNTEAFF.

The chain links TRBV3-1 (or the pseudogene TRBV3-2) to TRBJ2-7; no clear D. This CDR3 is 16 amino acids long. Germline CDR1 is LGHDT and CDR2 is YNNKEL (reference sequence). Trimming removed 0 bases at V and 5 bases at J, with 17 bases between. The CDR3, as DNA: TGTGCCAGCAGCCAAGAGCATATTAGTATGATCGACGAGCAGTACTTC. As protein: CASSQEHISMIDEQYF.

The CDR3 DNA reads TGCGCCAGCAGCCATAGCCTTGGGGACAGGGCGTGGGGCTACACCTTC. Translation gives CASSHSLGDRAWGYTF. This sequence joins TRBV4-3 and TRBJ1-2, with 9 nucleotides matching TRBD1. V was pared by 3 bases and J by 8 bases, with 13 bases of the junction left unmatched. This CDR3 has 16 residues. Germline V CDR1 and CDR2: LGHNA, YSLEER.

The chain has TRBV15 and TRBJ2-5; a weak D match, TRBD2 (5 bases). Germline V gene sequence: CDR1 LNHNV, CDR2 YYDKDF (reference sequence). This CDR3 comprises 13 residues. Trimming left V 1 base short and J 2 bases short, with 5 bases between. In DNA form, the CDR3 reads TGTGCCACCAGCAGAGGACTACAAGAGACCCAGTACTTC. Its protein product is CATSRGLQETQYF. The full variable domain, in which reference TRBV15 and TRBJ2-5 provide the parts outside the CDR3, is DAMVIQNPRYQVTQFGKPVTLSCSQTLNHNVMYWYQQKSSQAPKLLFHYYDKDFNNEADTPDNFQSRRPNTSFCFLDIRSPGLGDTAMYLCATSRGLQETQYFGPGTRLLVL.

The chain couples TRBV7-9 to TRBJ1-1; tentative D call: TRBD1 (5 bases). Germline lookup yields CDR1 SEHNR and CDR2 FQNEAQ (reference sequence). V lost 4 bases and J 3 bases, leaving 12 bases between the germline ends. The CDR3 has 14 residues. The CDR3 is CASSSRGQDTEAFF. The CDR3 coding sequence is TGTGCCAGCAGCTCGCGGGGCCAAGACACTGAAGCTTTCTTT.

This chain links TRBV19 with TRBJ1-5; D uncertain. The CDR3 is 14 residues long. Germline CDR1 LNHDA, CDR2 SQIVND (reference sequence). Trimming took off 6 bases at V and 4 bases at J, with 13 bases between the two ends. In nucleotides, the CDR3 is TGTGCCAGTAGCCCCCTCGAAGGAAATCAGCCCCAGCATTTT. Its protein is CASSPLEGNQPQHF. Using reference TRBV19 and TRBJ1-5 for the parts outside the CDR3, the full variable domain is DGGITQSPKYLFRKEGQNVTLSCEQNLNHDAMYWYRQDPGQGLRLIYYSQIVNDFQKGDIAEGYSVSREKKESFPLTVTSAQKNPTAFYLCASSPLEGNQPQHFGDGTRLSIL.

This clone was detected only once. The chain carries TRBV19 and TRBJ2-2; D uncertain. The CDR3 consists of 14 residues. The V end was cut by 1 base, the J end by 3 bases, with 6 bases between. Looked up from germline, CDR1 is LNHDA and CDR2 is SQIVND (reference sequence). CDR3 loop: CASSIGSYTGELFF. The DNA of the CDR3 is TGTGCCAGTAGTATAGGGAGCTACACCGGGGAGCTGTTTTTT.

This clone was recorded a few times. The V and J genes are TRBV29-1 and TRBJ2-7, with 7 positions matching TRBD1. The CDR3 runs to 12 residues. Trimming took 7 bases from V and 4 from J; bases not matched to a gene: 7. In germline, CDR1 is SQVTM, CDR2 ANQGSEA. The CDR3 spells CSARDSLYEQYF. CDR3 nucleotide sequence: TGCAGCGCACGGGACAGCCTTTACGAGCAGTACTTC.

The count of this clone is one. The rearrangement joins TRBV2 to TRBJ2-2; maybe TRBD1 (5 bases). The CDR3 runs 13 residues. Germline V gene lookup returns CDR1 SNHLY and CDR2 FYNNEI. With 4 bases removed from V and 4 bases from J, the gap between germline ends came to 7 bases. The chain's CDR3 is CASSGQSTGELFF. The CDR3 DNA follows: TGTGCCAGCAGTGGACAGTCCACCGGGGAGCTGTTTTTT.

The V call is TRBV9, the J call TRBJ1-4; D unclear. Trimming took off 3 bases at V and 0 bases at J, with 12 bases between the two ends. The CDR3 length is 16 residues. The germline gives CDR1 SGDLS, CDR2 YYNGEE. In nucleotides, the CDR3 is TGTGCCAGCAGCGAAGGGTGGTACGCAACTAATGAAAAACTGTTTTTT. This translates into CASSEGWYATNEKLFF.

The rearrangement joins TRBV27 to TRBJ2-7; D not certain. This CDR3 region has 13 residues. The V gene lost 0 bases and the J gene lost 3 bases, with 6 bases spanning the gap. Germline V lookup: CDR1 MNHEY, CDR2 SMNVEV (reference sequence). The chain's CDR3 is CASSLSDSYEQYF. The CDR3 DNA is TGTGCCAGCAGTTTATCGGATAGCTACGAGCAGTACTTC.

CDR3 region: CASSPTGVEAFF. The CDR3 nucleotides are TGTGCCAGCTCACCAACGGGGGTTGAAGCTTTCTTT. The V and J genes are TRBV18 and TRBJ1-1; D perhaps matches TRBD1 (5 bases). V was cut by 2 bases and J by 7 bases, with 8 bases left in between. Germline values: CDR1 KGHSH, CDR2 LQKENI. This CDR3 spans 12 amino acids.

J is TRBJ2-2 and V is TRBV29-1; D unclear. The CDR3 length is 13 residues. V was cut by 6 bases and J by 7 bases, with 15 bases left in between. Germline assignment: CDR1 SQVTM and CDR2 ANQGSEA. In DNA, the CDR3 is TGCAGCGTGGCTGTGTCTTGGGGCGGGGAGCTGTTTTTT. Translating it yields CSVAVSWGGELFF.

The chain recombines TRBV19 with TRBJ2-3; D ambiguous. Germline V gives CDR1 LNHDA, CDR2 SQIVND (reference sequence). The V and J ends lost 3 bases and 7 bases respectively, with 11 bases between them. The CDR3 extends over 13 amino acids. CDR3 sequence: CASSMRSSHTQYF. CDR3 nucleotide sequence: TGTGCCAGTAGTATGAGGTCTTCTCATACGCAGTATTTT. The full variable domain, in which reference TRBV19 and TRBJ2-3 provide the parts outside the CDR3, is DGGITQSPKYLFRKEGQNVTLSCEQNLNHDAMYWYRQDPGQGLRLIYYSQIVNDFQKGDIAEGYSVSREKKESFPLTVTSAQKNPTAFYLCASSMRSSHTQYFGPGTRLTVL.

In its sample, this clone was seen once. The rearrangement uses TRBV27 and TRBJ1-4; 9 bases line up with TRBD1. This CDR3 spans 13 amino acids. J gave up 14 bases and V 5 bases, and 9 bases lay outside the gene matches. The germline V gene has CDR1 MNHEY and CDR2 SMNVEV (reference sequence). CDR3 DNA sequence: TGTGCCAGCAGTCTATGGGACAGGGAAACCCTGTTTTTT. Amino acid sequence: CASSLWDRETLFF. The full variable domain, in which reference TRBV27 and TRBJ1-4 provide the parts outside the CDR3, is EAQVTQNPRYLITVTGKKLTVTCSQNMNHEYMSWYRQDPGLGLRQIYYSMNVEVTDKGDVPEGYKVSRKEKRNFPLILESPSPNQTSLYFCASSLWDRETLFFGSGTQLSVL.

The CDR3 loop is CASSHTWQGDEQYF. CDR3 coding DNA: TGTGCCAGCAGTCACACTTGGCAGGGGGACGAGCAGTACTTC. The chain recombines TRBV6-5 with TRBJ2-7; 7 nucleotides align to TRBD1. The CDR3 contains 14 residues. The germline V gene has CDR1 MNHEY and CDR2 SVGAGI. J lost 5 bases, V lost 5 bases, and 9 bases had no gene match.

The gene calls are TRBV6-6 and TRBJ1-2; D is unresolved. CDR1 and CDR2 (germline): MNHNY, SVGAGI (reference sequence). V lost 6 bases and J lost 4, with 9 bases in between. The CDR3 covers 12 residues. CDR3 region: CASSPDLYGYTF. The CDR3 DNA reads TGTGCCAGCAGCCCAGACCTCTATGGCTACACCTTC.

The chain has TRBV3-1 (or the pseudogene TRBV3-2) and TRBJ1-2, with D unclear. The CDR3 has 14 amino acids. Deletions cut 1 base from V and 7 bases from J, with 13 bases between. From germline, CDR1 is LGHDT and CDR2 YNNKEL (reference sequence). CDR3 in amino acids: CASSQGAVRFGYTF. CDR3 nucleotide sequence: TGTGCCAGCAGCCAAGGGGCAGTAAGGTTTGGCTACACCTTC.

This clone was found a few times. The V gene is TRBV5-6, the J gene TRBJ1-1, with 7 bases identical to TRBD1. The CDR3 length is 15 residues. The germline V gene encodes CDR1 SGHDT and CDR2 YYEEEE. Germline trimming cut 2 bases from V and 0 bases from J; bases unmatched to any gene: 4. The CDR3 loop reads CASSLPDRLNTEAFF. CDR3 nucleotides: TGTGCCAGCAGCTTACCGGACAGGCTGAACACTGAAGCTTTCTTT.

The V and J genes are TRBV27 and TRBJ2-1; 12 positions match TRBD2. The CDR3 consists of 16 residues. Germline CDR1 is MNHEY and CDR2 is SMNVEV (reference sequence). Trimming removed 4 bases from V and 8 bases from J; junction bases left unmatched: 9. The CDR3 spells CASSSSLAGGPYEQFF. In nucleotides, the CDR3 is TGTGCCAGCAGTTCCTCCCTAGCGGGGGGGCCCTATGAGCAGTTCTTC.

The chain joins TRBV6-5 to TRBJ2-1; the match to TRBD2 covers 7 bases. Germline values: CDR1 MNHEY, CDR2 SVGAGI. CDR3 length: 16 amino acids. V lost 0 bases and J lost 8; bases outside the gene matches: 10. The CDR3 bases are TGTGCCAGCAGTTACTCGATGCGGGGGTACTGGGATGAGCAGTTCTTC. It encodes CASSYSMRGYWDEQFF.

The rearrangement joins TRBV12-5 to TRBJ2-5, with TRBD2 matching 14 bases. There are 17 residues in the CDR3. The V segment lost 5 bases and the J segment 2 bases; nucleotides outside the gene matches: 7. From germline, CDR1 is LGHNT and CDR2 FRNRAP. The CDR3 nucleotides read TGTGCTAGTGGTGCCGGGACTAGCGGGGGAGAGCAAGAGACCCAGTACTTC. It encodes CASGAGTSGGEQETQYF.